The next 32 T cell receptor beta chains were all read from a single sample in a study of cytotoxic CD8 clonotypes in ibrutinib-treated CLL. Method: immunoSEQ multiplex PCR; TCRdb's copy keeps in-frame clones and lacks some. There are some 98,000 clones in the sample; almost 80% occur only once, and about 33% lies in the top ten. Sequences were derived from PBMCs, sampled after 12 months of ibrutinib treatment. The receptors here all came from a human donor with chronic lymphocytic leukemia.

This chain uses TRBV30 with TRBJ1-2, with 9 bases that match TRBD1. Per germline, CDR1 GTSNPN and CDR2 SVGIG (reference sequence). The CDR3 covers 15 residues. J was trimmed by 6 bases and V by 3 bases; bases with no gene match: 11. For the CDR3, the DNA is TGTGCCTGGAGACTTAGTGGACAGGGGAGGAATGGCTACACCTTC. This codes for CAWRLSGQGRNGYTF.

The chain employs TRBV5-6 and TRBJ1-2, with D maybe TRBD1 (5 bases). This CDR3 spans 15 amino acids. Germline CDR1 SGHDT, CDR2 YYEEEE. The V gene lost 2 bases and the J gene lost 1 base, with 12 bases spanning the gap. The CDR3 loop reads CASSFGTDYNYGYTF. CDR3 in DNA: TGTGCCAGCAGCTTCGGGACGGACTATAACTATGGCTACACCTTC.

V gene TRBV11-2 combines with J gene TRBJ2-1, with no clear D. This CDR3 contains 13 residues. Per germline, CDR1 SGHAT and CDR2 FQNNGV. V lost 0 bases and J 5 bases, leaving 5 bases between the germline ends. The CDR3 nucleotides read TGTGCCAGCAGCTTAGAAGATCACAATGAGCAGTTCTTC. Translated: CASSLEDHNEQFF.

J is TRBJ2-5 and V is TRBV19, with TRBD2 matching over 8 bases. The germline V gene encodes CDR1 LNHDA and CDR2 SQIVND (reference sequence). The CDR3 sequence is 14 residues long. V was clipped by 9 bases and J by 1 base; unmatched bases: 7. The CDR3 DNA follows: TGTGCCAGGTCTAGCGGGCTCTTCCAAGAGACCCAGTACTTC. It encodes CARSSGLFQETQYF.

The chain joins TRBV4-2 to TRBJ1-1; TRBD1 matches 12 bases. This CDR3 has 15 residues. The germline gives CDR1 LGHNA, CDR2 YNFKEQ. Trimming cost V 3 bases and J 5 bases; bases outside gene matches: 4. The CDR3 DNA reads TGTGCCAGCAGCCACCCGGGACAGGGGGCGACTGAAGCTTTCTTT. Encoded protein: CASSHPGQGATEAFF.

V and J are TRBV7-3 and TRBJ1-2, with D uncertain. Germline CDR1 is SGHTA and CDR2 is FQGTGA. The CDR3 contains 13 residues. Trimming stripped 5 bases from V and 7 bases from J, with 14 bases between. The CDR3 sequence is CASSRILGSGYTF. In DNA form, the CDR3 reads TGTGCCAGCAGCCGCATACTTGGTAGTGGCTACACCTTC.

The chain has TRBV7-9 and TRBJ2-7, with TRBD1 matching 9 bases. This CDR3 region has 15 residues. V dropped 1 base and J dropped 4; count of bases not matched to a gene: 5. Germline CDR1 is SEHNR and CDR2 is FQNEAQ (reference sequence). CDR3 in amino acids: CASSLGGQGRYEQYF. CDR3 coding DNA: TGTGCCAGCAGCTTAGGAGGACAGGGGAGGTACGAGCAGTACTTC.

This chain uses TRBV15 with TRBJ1-1; D remains unclear. Between the trimmed V and J ends, which lost 0 bases and 8 bases, there was a span of 16 bases. CDR1 is LNHNV and CDR2 is YYDKDF in the germline V gene (reference sequence). This CDR3 is built from 15 residues. This chain's CDR3 is CATSRDPPGRGEAFF. Here the CDR3 DNA reads TGTGCCACCAGCAGAGATCCCCCCGGCCGCGGGGAAGCTTTCTTT.

This clone was found once. This rearrangement joins TRBV29-1 to TRBJ2-7; TRBD1 aligns across 10 bases. There are 13 residues in the CDR3. The V gene end was trimmed by 6 bases and the J gene end by 5 bases; junction bases not matched to a gene: 7. The germline V gene encodes CDR1 SQVTM and CDR2 ANQGSEA. CDR3 nucleotides: TGCAGCGTCCTGCCGGGACAGGGGAACGAGCAGTACTTC. Protein sequence: CSVLPGQGNEQYF.

The rearrangement links TRBV6-1 to TRBJ1-3; D remains ambiguous. V was trimmed by 10 bases and J by 2 bases, leaving 12 bases between them. There are 13 residues in the CDR3. CDR1 MNHNS and CDR2 SASEGT come from the germline V gene. The CDR3 protein is CATEGQAGNTIYF. In DNA form, the CDR3 reads TGTGCCACCGAAGGGCAAGCTGGAAACACCATATATTTT.

This clone was counted a few times. The rearrangement links TRBV28 to TRBJ1-6, with a tentative D call TRBD1 (5 bases). The germline CDR1 and CDR2 sequences are MDHEN and SYDVKM. This CDR3 comprises 13 residues. The V end lost 4 bases, the J end lost 5 bases, and 6 bases lay between the germline ends. CDR3 sequence reads: CASSSGNNSPLHF. CDR3 nucleotides: TGTGCCAGCAGTTCAGGGAATAATTCACCCCTCCACTTT.

The V and J genes are TRBV19 and TRBJ1-1; 7 bases match TRBD1. The germline gives CDR1 LNHDA, CDR2 SQIVND (reference sequence). This CDR3 comprises 18 residues. The junction had 15 bases not matched to a gene; V was cut back by 5 bases and J by 0 bases. DNA for the CDR3: TGTGCCAGTAGTCCTCGACAGGGCCAGAAGGTAATGAACACTGAAGCTTTCTTT. Translation: CASSPRQGQKVMNTEAFF.

This clone came up a few times. The chain is built from TRBV2 and TRBJ2-7; D perhaps matches TRBD2 (5 bases). V dropped 4 bases and J dropped 5 bases, with 24 bases sitting between them. The CDR3 extends over 17 amino acids. In germline, CDR1 is SNHLY, CDR2 FYNNEI. The CDR3 coding sequence is TGTGCCAGCAGTGGGGAGCTGGGCAGAATGATGGCCCACGAGCAGTACTTC. Translated, it gives CASSGELGRMMAHEQYF.

The CDR3 loop reads CASSPGLGNSPLHF. Written as DNA, the CDR3 is TGTGCCAGCAGCCCAGGGTTAGGGAATTCACCCCTCCACTTT. The V call is TRBV5-5, the J call TRBJ1-6; D might be TRBD1 (5 bases). Germline V CDR1 and CDR2: SGHKS, YYEKEE (reference sequence). The V end lost 4 bases, the J end lost 7 bases, and 12 bases lay between the germline ends. There are 14 residues in the CDR3.

The rearrangement uses TRBV5-4 and TRBJ1-1, with D maybe TRBD1 (6 bases). V lost 1 base to trimming and J lost 4 bases, with 8 bases between them. Germline-derived CDR1 and CDR2 are SGHNT and YYREEE (reference sequence). There are 13 residues in the CDR3. CDR3 bases: TGTGCCAGCAGCTTGCAAGGGGGCACTGAAGCTTTCTTT. Translating gives CASSLQGGTEAFF.

This chain connects TRBV5-1 to TRBJ1-6; maybe TRBD1 (6 bases). Germline V gene sequence: CDR1 SGHRS, CDR2 YFSETQ. V lost 2 bases and J 6 bases, leaving 15 bases between the germline ends. The CDR3 has 16 amino acids. The CDR3 reads CASSFGGLLGNSPLHF. CDR3 nucleotide sequence: TGCGCCAGCAGCTTCGGGGGGCTATTGGGTAATTCACCCCTCCACTTT. Filled out from reference TRBV5-1 and TRBJ1-6, the complete variable domain reads KAGVTQTPRYLIKTRGQQVTLSCSPISGHRSVSWYQQTPGQGLQFLFEYFSETQRNKGNFPGRFSGRQFSNSRSEMNVSTLELGDSALYLCASSFGGLLGNSPLHFGNGTRLTVT.

This chain connects TRBV5-1 to TRBJ1-6; 8 nucleotides match TRBD1. This CDR3 has 14 residues. In germline, CDR1 is SGHRS, CDR2 YFSETQ. The V segment lost 4 bases and the J segment 10 bases; nucleotides outside the gene matches: 7. The CDR3 nucleotides read TGCGCCAGCAGCCCGACAGGGGACGGGTCACCCCTCCACTTT. Its protein is CASSPTGDGSPLHF.

This rearrangement joins TRBV19 to TRBJ1-5; D call uncertain. The V and J ends lost 5 bases and 0 bases respectively, with 11 bases between them. Germline CDR1 and CDR2: LNHDA and SQIVND (reference sequence). This CDR3 has 15 residues. The CDR3 reads CASSLSGLSNQPQHF. As DNA, the CDR3 is TGTGCCAGTAGTCTTTCAGGTCTTAGCAATCAGCCCCAGCATTTT.

The chain links TRBV20-1 to TRBJ1-2; no clear D. The germline V gene has CDR1 DFQATT and CDR2 SNEGSKA (reference sequence). The CDR3 loop spans 10 amino acids. Trimming left V 3 bases short and J 8 bases short, with 7 bases between. The CDR3 spells CSARTEGYTF. DNA of the CDR3: TGCAGTGCTAGGACGGAAGGCTACACCTTC.

J is TRBJ2-2 and V is TRBV4-3; weak D call: TRBD1 (5 bases). This CDR3 spans 17 amino acids. Germline V lookup: CDR1 LGHNA, CDR2 YSLEER. The V gene lost 0 bases and the J gene lost 4 bases, with 15 bases spanning the gap. CDR3: CASSQEPPGRVTGELFF. The CDR3 DNA is TGCGCCAGCAGCCAAGAGCCTCCAGGGCGAGTCACCGGGGAGCTGTTTTTT.

The chain uses TRBV2 and TRBJ1-1; D unclear. V lost 2 bases to trimming and J lost 11 bases, with 6 bases between them. Germline values: CDR1 SNHLY, CDR2 FYNNEI. The CDR3 is made up of 10 amino acids. In DNA form, the CDR3 reads TGTGCCAGCAGTGAACTAATTGCTTTCTTT. Translation gives CASSELIAFF.

This clone showed up just a few times. This chain uses TRBV6-1 with TRBJ2-3; D uncertain. The CDR3 has 15 residues. CDR1 and CDR2 (germline): MNHNS, SASEGT. The V end was cut by 7 bases, the J end by 4 bases, with 18 bases between. The CDR3 loop reads CASTVSRGGADTQYF. The CDR3 nucleotides read TGTGCCAGCACCGTCAGTCGAGGTGGGGCAGATACGCAGTATTTT.

The chain links TRBV5-1 to TRBJ1-1; maybe TRBD1 (6 bases). CDR3 length: 14 amino acids. The germline V and J ends were trimmed by 4 bases and 0 bases, with 10 bases remaining between them. CDR1 and CDR2 (germline): SGHRS, YFSETQ. CDR3 sequence (DNA): TGCGCCAGCAGCGGTGGACAGATGAACACTGAAGCTTTCTTT. Amino acid sequence: CASSGGQMNTEAFF.

V usage is TRBV11-1 and J usage is TRBJ2-5; TRBD1 or TRBD2 may be the D gene (5 bases each). CDR1 and CDR2 from the germline V gene are SGHAT and FQDESV (reference sequence). V dropped 7 bases and J dropped 3 bases, with 15 bases sitting between them. The CDR3 runs to 14 residues. The CDR3 DNA is TGTGCCAGCACCTTCAGGGACCTGGAAGAGACCCAGTACTTC. Translation gives CASTFRDLEETQYF.

This clone was observed a single time. V and J are TRBV7-7 and TRBJ1-1, with D perhaps TRBD1 (6 bases). The CDR3 loop spans 17 amino acids. Per germline, CDR1 SSHAT and CDR2 FNYEAQ (reference sequence). The V and J ends lost 5 bases and 0 bases respectively, with 19 bases between them. The CDR3 protein is CASSPRQALGLNTEAFF. In DNA, the CDR3 is TGTGCCAGCAGCCCCCGACAGGCCCTCGGGTTGAACACTGAAGCTTTCTTT.

V is TRBV5-4 and J is TRBJ2-5, with 11 positions matching TRBD2. Losses at the gene ends were 1 base for V and 4 bases for J; bases not matched to a gene: 9. The CDR3 spans 17 residues. Per the germline V gene, CDR1 is SGHNT and CDR2 is YYREEE (reference sequence). The CDR3 spells CASSLKLAGAQGETQYF. The CDR3 DNA sequence: TGTGCCAGCAGCTTGAAACTAGCGGGGGCACAGGGAGAGACCCAGTACTTC.

This chain uses TRBV29-1 with TRBJ2-4; TRBD2 is a possible D gene (7 bases). Germline V gene data show CDR1 as SQVTM and CDR2 as ANQGSEA. The CDR3 loop spans 13 amino acids. V was trimmed by 3 bases and J by 5 bases, leaving 11 bases between them. This CDR3 is CSVERGRENIQYF. The DNA of the CDR3 is TGCAGCGTTGAGCGGGGGCGGGAAAACATTCAGTACTTC.

The chain is built from TRBV7-3 and TRBJ2-2; perhaps TRBD2 as D (6 bases). From germline, CDR1 is SGHTA and CDR2 FQGTGA. The CDR3 extends over 13 amino acids. V dropped 3 bases and J dropped 6 bases, with 8 bases sitting between them. This chain's CDR3 is CASSFQRAGELFF. For the CDR3, the DNA is TGTGCCAGCAGCTTCCAGCGGGCCGGGGAGCTGTTTTTT. Full variable domain (rest looked up from reference TRBV7-3 and TRBJ2-2): GAGVSQTPSNKVTEKGKYVELRCDPISGHTALYWYRQSLGQGPEFLIYFQGTGAADDSGLPNDRFFAVRPEGSVSTLKIQRTERGDSAVYLCASSFQRAGELFFGEGSRLTVL.

The rearrangement uses TRBV29-1 and TRBJ2-7, with 10 bases lining up with TRBD1. This CDR3 is built from 13 residues. Losses at the gene ends were 4 bases for V and 5 bases for J; bases not matched to a gene: 5. Germline CDR1 and CDR2: SQVTM and ANQGSEA. For the CDR3, the DNA is TGCAGCGTTGTTGACAGGGGGCTCGACGAGCAGTACTTC. Its translation: CSVVDRGLDEQYF.

The chain combines TRBV5-1 with TRBJ1-3; D is undetermined. V lost 4 bases and J lost 2, with 16 bases in between. CDR3 size: 16 residues. Germline values: CDR1 SGHRS, CDR2 YFSETQ. The CDR3 here is CASSMARGSAGNTIYF. CDR3 in DNA: TGCGCCAGCAGCATGGCCCGGGGATCAGCTGGAAACACCATATATTTT.

The V gene is TRBV18, the J gene TRBJ1-6, with 10 bases aligning to TRBD1. Looked up from germline, CDR1 is KGHSH and CDR2 is LQKENI. With V trimmed by 5 bases and J by 10 bases, 8 bases remained unmatched. The CDR3 is 15 residues long. CDR3 nucleotides: TGTGCCAGCTCATTATACCGGGACAGGGGATCACCCCTCCACTTT. This translates into CASSLYRDRGSPLHF.

The chain employs TRBV19 and TRBJ2-3; tentative D call: TRBD1 (6 bases). The germline CDR1 and CDR2 sequences are LNHDA and SQIVND (reference sequence). This CDR3 is 14 amino acids long. V gave up 5 bases and J gave up 4 bases, with 13 bases separating them. CDR3 protein: CASSWTVPADTQYF. CDR3 DNA: TGTGCCAGTAGTTGGACAGTTCCTGCAGATACGCAGTATTTT.